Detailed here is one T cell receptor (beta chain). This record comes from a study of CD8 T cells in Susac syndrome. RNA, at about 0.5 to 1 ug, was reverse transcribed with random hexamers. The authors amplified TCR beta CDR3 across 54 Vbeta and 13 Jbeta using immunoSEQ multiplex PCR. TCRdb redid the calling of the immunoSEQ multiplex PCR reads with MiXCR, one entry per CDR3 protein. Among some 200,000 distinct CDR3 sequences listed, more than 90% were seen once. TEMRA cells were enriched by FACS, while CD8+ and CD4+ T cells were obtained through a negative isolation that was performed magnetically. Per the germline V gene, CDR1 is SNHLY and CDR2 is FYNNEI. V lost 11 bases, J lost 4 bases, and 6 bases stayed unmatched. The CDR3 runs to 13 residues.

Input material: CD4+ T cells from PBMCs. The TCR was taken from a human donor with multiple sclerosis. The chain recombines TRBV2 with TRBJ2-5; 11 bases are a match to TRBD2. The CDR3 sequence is CAGTGLAGETQYF. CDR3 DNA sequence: TGTGCCGGGACAGGACTAGCGGGAGAGACCCAGTACTTC.